This T cell receptor (beta chain) was documented in a study of CD8+CD57+ T cells in acquired aplastic anemia. Study at large: The mean DNA yield obtained from sorted CD4+ and CD8+ cells came to 3 to 3.5 ug. CD4+ cell libraries from healthy donors averaged around 11 million reads. Points from the study as a whole: Researchers report that fewer than 35 CD8+ CDR3 sequences appeared in both patients and controls. Between patients and controls, CD8+ Simpson's diversity did not vary significantly.

Genomic DNA served as template for TCR beta VDJ and CDR3 profiling. MiXCR, run by TCRdb on the reads, gives a single entry per CDR3 protein. The sample records roughly 420,000 distinct CDR3 sequences, about 70% being singletons. A word on this clonotype: No antigen is known for it.

The CDR3 sequence is 14 residues long. From germline, CDR1 is LGHNA and CDR2 YSLEER. V lost 6 bases and J 4 bases, leaving 15 bases between the germline ends. Sequencing was performed on sorted CD4+, CD8+, or CD8+CD57+ T cells (not recorded which) from PBMCs. The genes are TRBV4-3 and TRBJ1-2; D is perhaps TRBD1 (5 bases). The sequence was collected from a human donor in good health, serving as a control. The CDR3 region is CASSARDGAYGYTF. CDR3 in DNA: TGCGCCAGCAGTGCTCGAGACGGGGCCTATGGCTACACCTTC.